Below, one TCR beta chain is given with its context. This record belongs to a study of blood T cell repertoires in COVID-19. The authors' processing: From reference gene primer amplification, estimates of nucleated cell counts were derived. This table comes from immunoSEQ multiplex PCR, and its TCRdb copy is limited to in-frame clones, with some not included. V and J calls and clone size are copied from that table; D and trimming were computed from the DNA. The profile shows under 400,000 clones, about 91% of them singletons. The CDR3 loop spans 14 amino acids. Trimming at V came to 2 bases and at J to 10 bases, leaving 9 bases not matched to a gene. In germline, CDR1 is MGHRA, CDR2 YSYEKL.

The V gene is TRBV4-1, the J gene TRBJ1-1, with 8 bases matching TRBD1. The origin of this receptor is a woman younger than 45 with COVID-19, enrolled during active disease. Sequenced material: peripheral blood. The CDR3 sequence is CASSQLTGAVGAFF. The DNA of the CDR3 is TGCGCCAGCAGCCAACTGACAGGGGCGGTGGGAGCTTTCTTT.